This T cell receptor (beta chain) was recorded in a study of molecular identifiers for immune sequencing clone quantification. Whole-study results and caveats: Clones that exceeded 20 RNA copies held over 97% of effector molecules, yet under 1% in naive cells.

Sorted cell numbers of about 17,000 to 1,100,000, with 10%, 30% or 50% RNA, served as input for naive CD8 libraries. Naive CD8 T cells were sorted as CD8+CD4-CCR7+CD45RA+. This clonotype was seen a few times. Antigen: not known. Previously published methods and listed TCR primers were used for the bulk TCR libraries. TCRdb fed the PCR reads into MiXCR, producing one record per CDR3 protein. The sample has about 500,000 distinct CDR3 sequences, under 30% seen once. V lost 2 bases, J lost 6 bases, and 16 bases lay in between. This CDR3 is built from 16 residues. From germline, CDR1 is MNHEY and CDR2 SVGAGI.

The chain employs TRBV6-5 and TRBJ1-4; D is possibly TRBD1 (6 bases). The receptor was derived from a human donor in good health. Some libraries in this study had Jurkat cell RNA spiked in. The sequenced material came from naive CD8+ T cells from blood, with Jurkat cell RNA spiked in. Subset specified: FACS-sorted CD8+CD4-CCR7+CD45RA+ naive T cells. This chain's CDR3 is CASSYGTTGTDEKLFF. CDR3 in DNA: TGTGCCAGCAGTTACGGGACCACAGGGACGGATGAAAAACTGTTTTTT.